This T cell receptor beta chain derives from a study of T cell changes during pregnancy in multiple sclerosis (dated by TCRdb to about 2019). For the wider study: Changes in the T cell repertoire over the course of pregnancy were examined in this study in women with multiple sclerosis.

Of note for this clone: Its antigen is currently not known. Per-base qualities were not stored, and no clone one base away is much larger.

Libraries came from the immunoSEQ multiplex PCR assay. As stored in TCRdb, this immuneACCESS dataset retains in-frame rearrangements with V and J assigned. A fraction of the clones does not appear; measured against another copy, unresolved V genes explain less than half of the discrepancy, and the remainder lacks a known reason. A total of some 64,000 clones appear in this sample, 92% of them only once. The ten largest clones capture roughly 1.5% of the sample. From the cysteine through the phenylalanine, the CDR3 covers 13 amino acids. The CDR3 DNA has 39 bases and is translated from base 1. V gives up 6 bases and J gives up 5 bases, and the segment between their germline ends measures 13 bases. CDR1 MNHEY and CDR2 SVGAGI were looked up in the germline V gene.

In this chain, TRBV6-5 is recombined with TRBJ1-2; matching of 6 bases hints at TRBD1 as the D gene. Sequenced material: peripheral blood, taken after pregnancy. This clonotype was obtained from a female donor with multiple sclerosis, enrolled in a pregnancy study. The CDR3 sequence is CASRLGQQYGYTF. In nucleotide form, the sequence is TGTGCCAGCAGACTAGGACAGCAGTATGGCTACACCTTC.